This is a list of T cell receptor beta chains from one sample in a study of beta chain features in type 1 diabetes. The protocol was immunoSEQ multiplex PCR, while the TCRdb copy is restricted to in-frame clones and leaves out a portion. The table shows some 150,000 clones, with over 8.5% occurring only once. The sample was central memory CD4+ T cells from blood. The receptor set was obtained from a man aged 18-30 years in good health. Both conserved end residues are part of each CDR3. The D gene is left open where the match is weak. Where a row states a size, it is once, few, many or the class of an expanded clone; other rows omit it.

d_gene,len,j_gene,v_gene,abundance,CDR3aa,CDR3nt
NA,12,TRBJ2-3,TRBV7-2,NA,CASSLATDTQYF,TGTGCCAGCAGCTTAGCGACAGATACGCAGTATTTT
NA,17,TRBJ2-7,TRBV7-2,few,CASSLGPLGGNSYEQYF,TGTGCCAGCAGCTTAGGCCCCTTGGGCGGAAACTCCTACGAGCAGTACTTC
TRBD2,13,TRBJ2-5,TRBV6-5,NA,CASTRAGDETQYF,TGTGCCAGCACCAGAGCGGGAGATGAGACCCAGTACTTC
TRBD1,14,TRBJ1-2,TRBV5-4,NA,CASSRDRGNYGYTF,TGTGCCAGCAGCCGGGACAGGGGCAACTATGGCTACACCTTC
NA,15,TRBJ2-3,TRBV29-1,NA,CSRFIADNSTDTQYF,TGCAGCCGTTTCATAGCGGATAATAGCACAGATACGCAGTATTTT
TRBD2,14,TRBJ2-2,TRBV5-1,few,CASASGGPTGELFF,TGCGCCAGCGCCAGCGGGGGGCCGACCGGGGAGCTGTTTTTT
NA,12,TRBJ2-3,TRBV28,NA,CASSLWGDTQYF,TGTGCCAGCAGTTTATGGGGGGATACGCAGTATTTT
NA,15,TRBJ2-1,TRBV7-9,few,CASSPSRVGVNEQFF,TGTGCCAGCAGCCCGTCCAGAGTGGGAGTCAATGAGCAGTTCTTC
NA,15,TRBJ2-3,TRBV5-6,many,CASSFPRTSGDTQYF,TGTGCCAGCAGCTTCCCAAGGACGTCGGGAGATACGCAGTATTTT
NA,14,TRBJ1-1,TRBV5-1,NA,CASSQVGLNTEAFF,TGCGCCAGCAGCCAGGTGGGCCTGAACACTGAAGCTTTCTTT
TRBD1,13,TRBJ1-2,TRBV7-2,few,CASSLQGAFGYTF,TGTGCCAGCAGCTTACAGGGGGCGTTTGGCTACACCTTC
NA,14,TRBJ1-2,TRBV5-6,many,CASSLEGIRYGYTF,TGTGCCAGCAGCTTGGAGGGGATCAGATATGGCTACACCTTC
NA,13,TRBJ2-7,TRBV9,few,CASSVELSYEQYF,TGTGCCAGCAGCGTAGAGTTAAGTTACGAGCAGTACTTC
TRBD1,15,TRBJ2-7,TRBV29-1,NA,CSVESTRTGSYEQYF,TGCAGCGTTGAAAGCACCCGGACAGGGTCCTACGAGCAGTACTTC
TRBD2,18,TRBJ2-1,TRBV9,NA,CASSPTGLAGERNNEQFF,TGTGCCAGCAGCCCGACGGGACTAGCGGGAGAAAGGAACAATGAGCAGTTCTTC
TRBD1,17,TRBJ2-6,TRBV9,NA,CASSARTGMVGANVLTF,TGTGCCAGCAGCGCCCGGACAGGGATGGTTGGGGCCAACGTCCTGACTTTC
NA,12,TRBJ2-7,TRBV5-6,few,CASSWDSYEQYF,TGTGCCAGCAGCTGGGACTCCTACGAGCAGTACTTC
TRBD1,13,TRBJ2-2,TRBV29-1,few,CSVAYRGLGELFF,TGCAGCGTGGCATACAGGGGGCTGGGGGAGCTGTTTTTT
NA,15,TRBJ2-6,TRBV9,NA,CASSVVGSGANVLTF,TGTGCCAGCAGCGTAGTCGGCTCTGGGGCCAACGTCCTGACTTTC
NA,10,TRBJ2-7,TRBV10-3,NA,CAVRVSEQYF,TGTGCCGTCAGGGTAAGCGAGCAGTACTTC
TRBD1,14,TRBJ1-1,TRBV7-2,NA,CASSVDRGNTEAFF,TGTGCCAGCAGCGTTGACAGGGGGAACACTGAAGCTTTCTTT
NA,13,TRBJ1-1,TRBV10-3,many,CAISETPGAEAFF,TGTGCCATCAGTGAGACCCCTGGCGCTGAAGCTTTCTTT
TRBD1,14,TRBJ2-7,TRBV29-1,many,CSVNLQGATGEQYF,TGCAGCGTAAACTTACAGGGGGCGACGGGAGAGCAGTACTTC
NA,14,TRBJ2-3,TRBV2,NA,CASSLGRSTDTQYF,TGTGCCAGCAGCCTGGGACGGAGCACAGATACGCAGTATTTT
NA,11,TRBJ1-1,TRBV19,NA,CASRRQTEAFF,TGTGCCAGTAGAAGACAAACTGAAGCTTTCTTT
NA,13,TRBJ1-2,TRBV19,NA,CASSIMGNYGYTF,TGTGCCAGTAGTATTATGGGGAACTATGGCTACACCTTC
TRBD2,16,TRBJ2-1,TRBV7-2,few,CASTGASGPSYNEQFF,TGTGCCAGCACCGGAGCTAGCGGGCCCTCCTACAATGAGCAGTTCTTC